Listed here are 14 T cell receptor beta chains from one sample, sequenced in a study of CD8 T cells in ankylosing spondylitis. Study-wide points: Among TCR beta sequences, a motif of several highly homologous variants appeared characteristic of ankylosing spondylitis blood.

Their target antigens are unknown. Each CDR3 protein gets one entry after TCRdb re-called the 5' RACE reads with MiXCR. The table records approximately 540,000 distinct CDR3 sequences, roughly 13% of them present only once. The sequenced sample consisted of blood, either unsorted or a sorted T cell fraction (not recorded which). The receptors originated from a male donor with ankylosing spondylitis.

This clonotype has a count of ten or more. V usage is TRBV4-2 and J usage is TRBJ2-7; D possibly corresponds to TRBD2 (6 bases). The germline gives CDR1 LGHNA, CDR2 YNFKEQ. V gave up 1 base and J gave up 4 bases, with 17 bases separating them. This CDR3 spans 16 amino acids. Here the CDR3 reads CASSQGIPVEGYEQYF. CDR3 coding DNA: TGTGCCAGCAGCCAAGGGATCCCCGTGGAGGGTTACGAGCAGTACTTC.

The chain joins TRBV6-5 to TRBJ2-7; D remains unclear. The V end was cut by 0 bases, the J end by 0 bases, with 9 bases between. This CDR3 comprises 15 residues. Germline V gene data show CDR1 as MNHEY and CDR2 as SVGAGI. CDR3 nucleotide sequence: TGTGCCAGCAGTTACTCGCAATCCCTCTCCTACGAGCAGTACTTC. Translation gives CASSYSQSLSYEQYF.

Notes on this clonotype: Germline and junction disagree at one end, which may indicate a read error. The chain uses TRBV20-1 and TRBJ2-1; the D is unclear. Germline V gives CDR1 DFQATT, CDR2 SNEGSKA (reference sequence). The CDR3 spans 13 residues. The CDR3 loop reads CSAPRASNNEQIF. Written as DNA, the CDR3 is TGCAGTGCTCCCCGGGCCAGCAACAATGAGCAGATCTTC.

The J gene is TRBJ1-2, the V gene TRBV12-3 or TRBV12-4; no clear D gene. This CDR3 has 14 amino acids. The V end lost 3 bases, the J end lost 3 bases, and 11 bases lay between the germline ends. The CDR3 DNA reads TGTGCCAGCAGTTTGTCCAGGACGGACTATGGCTACACCTTC. It is translated as CASSLSRTDYGYTF.

J is TRBJ2-1 and V is TRBV9; 11 nucleotides agree with TRBD2. CDR1 is SGDLS, CDR2 YYNGEE, per germline. CDR3 size: 14 residues. J gave up 10 bases and V 2 bases, and 5 bases lay outside the gene matches. The CDR3 sequence is CASSVTSGRGEQFF. The DNA for the CDR3 is TGTGCCAGCAGCGTTACTAGCGGGAGAGGCGAGCAGTTCTTC.

Note on this clonotype: This clone may be a read error of a much larger clone one base away. This rearrangement joins TRBV12-3 or TRBV12-4 to TRBJ2-5; 12 bases are a match to TRBD1. The CDR3 runs to 17 residues. The CDR3 region has the DNA TGTGCCTGCAGTACTCGCGGGACAGGGGGCCACCAAGAGACCCAGTACTTC. Amino acid sequence: CACSTRGTGGHQETQYF.

There are a few counts of this clonotype. The rearrangement uses TRBV5-1 and TRBJ2-2; D remains ambiguous. Germline values: CDR1 SGHRS, CDR2 YFSETQ. The length of the CDR3 is 15 residues. V lost 3 bases to trimming and J lost 1 base, with 10 bases between them. The CDR3 nucleotides read TGCGCCAGCAGCTGGAATGTTAGGAACACCGGGGAGCTGTTTTTT. It translates to CASSWNVRNTGELFF. Combining the CDR3 with reference TRBV5-1 and TRBJ2-2 gives the whole variable domain KAGVTQTPRYLIKTRGQQVTLSCSPISGHRSVSWYQQTPGQGLQFLFEYFSETQRNKGNFPGRFSGRQFSNSRSEMNVSTLELGDSALYLCASSWNVRNTGELFFGEGSRLTVL.

This clonotype was detected many times. The chain carries TRBV18 and TRBJ1-2; D gene unclear. The CDR3 has 11 residues. Germline values: CDR1 KGHSH, CDR2 LQKENI. The ends were cut back, 3 bases at V and 8 bases at J, with 7 bases in the middle. CDR3 nucleotides: TGTGCCAGCTCACCGGGCGGAGGCTACACCTTC. Translated, it gives CASSPGGGYTF. Based on the CDR3 plus reference TRBV18 and TRBJ1-2, the full variable domain is NAGVMQNPRHLVRRRGQEARLRCSPMKGHSHVYWYRQLPEEGLKFMVYLQKENIIDESGMPKERFSAEFPKEGPSILRIQQVVRGDSAAYFCASSPGGGYTFGSGTRLTVV.

V is TRBV5-1 and J is TRBJ2-7, with TRBD1 identical over 7 bases. The germline V gene encodes CDR1 SGHRS and CDR2 YFSETQ. V lost 4 bases to trimming and J lost 1 base; unmatched junction nucleotides: 8. The CDR3 sequence is 15 residues long. Written as DNA, the CDR3 is TGCGCCAGCAGCAGGGACAGCCGAATTTCCTACGAGCAGTACTTC. Translating gives CASSRDSRISYEQYF.

DNA of the CDR3: TGTGCCAGCAGTTACTCCCGGGCCTTGGGACACTACGAGCAGTACTTC. The encoded protein is CASSYSRALGHYEQYF. The J gene is TRBJ2-7, the V gene TRBV6-2 or TRBV6-3; D is possibly TRBD1 (6 bases). Germline V gene sequence: CDR1 MNHEY, CDR2 SVGEGT. This CDR3 region has 16 residues. V was pared by 0 bases and J by 3 bases, with 15 bases between.

CDR3 residues: CASSLYSMAVGNYGYTF. CDR3 sequence (DNA): TGTGCCAGCAGCTTATATTCCATGGCGGTGGGGAACTATGGCTACACCTTC. V usage is TRBV7-6 and J usage is TRBJ1-2; D remains ambiguous. Germline V gene data show CDR1 as SGHVS and CDR2 as FNYEAQ. This CDR3 region has 17 residues. Trimming removed 2 bases at V and 2 bases at J, with 18 bases between.

This clonotype has a handful of counts. This chain links TRBV2 with TRBJ2-1, with 11 bases lining up with TRBD2. With 6 bases clipped from V and 7 bases from J, the junction kept 8 bases outside the gene matches. Looked up from germline, CDR1 is SNHLY and CDR2 is FYNNEI. CDR3 length equals 15 residues. The CDR3 is CASSALAGAENEQFF. CDR3 in DNA: TGTGCCAGCAGCGCACTAGCGGGAGCGGAGAATGAGCAGTTCTTC.

This chain uses TRBV20-1 with TRBJ1-1; D ambiguous. Germline V CDR1 and CDR2: DFQATT, SNEGSKA (reference sequence). V dropped 3 bases and J dropped 4 bases, with 12 bases sitting between them. The CDR3 contains 13 residues. DNA of the CDR3: TGCAGTGCTAGGGCTCTGGTCTTCACTGAAGCTTTCTTT. Translated: CSARALVFTEAFF.

This rearrangement joins TRBV20-1 to TRBJ1-5; the D gene is possibly TRBD1 (6 bases). Trimming took 1 base from V and 1 from J, leaving 14 bases between them. The CDR3 totals 16 residues. Germline CDR1 DFQATT, CDR2 SNEGSKA (reference sequence). This CDR3 reads CSARGAGGQSNQPQHF. In DNA form, the CDR3 reads TGCAGTGCTAGAGGGGCAGGTGGACAGAGCAATCAGCCCCAGCATTTT.